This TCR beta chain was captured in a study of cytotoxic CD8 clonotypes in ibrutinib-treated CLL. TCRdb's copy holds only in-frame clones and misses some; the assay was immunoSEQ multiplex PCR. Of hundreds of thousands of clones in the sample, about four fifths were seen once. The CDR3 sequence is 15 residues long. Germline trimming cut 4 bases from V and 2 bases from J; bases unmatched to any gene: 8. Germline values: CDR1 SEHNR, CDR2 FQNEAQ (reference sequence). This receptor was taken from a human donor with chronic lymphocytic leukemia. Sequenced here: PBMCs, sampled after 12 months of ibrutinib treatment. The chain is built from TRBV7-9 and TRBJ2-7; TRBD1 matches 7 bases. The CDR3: CASSSHRDSAYEQYF. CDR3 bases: TGTGCCAGCAGCTCGCACCGGGACAGCGCCTACGAGCAGTACTTC.